This T cell receptor (beta chain) was identified in a study of blood T cell repertoires in COVID-19. Study-level background: Acute and convalescent COVID-19 specimens originated in the United States, Italy and Spain.

This clone was picked up a small number of times. The repertoire was sequenced with immunoSEQ multiplex PCR; TCRdb's copy has only in-frame clones and lacks some. This table holds a few hundred thousand clones, around 80% found once. CDR3 length equals 13 residues. The V segment lost 3 bases and the J segment 4 bases; nucleotides outside the gene matches: 5. Germline CDR1 SQVTM, CDR2 ANQGSEA. The sequencing sample was made of peripheral blood. The chain has TRBV29-1 and TRBJ1-2; 7 nucleotides agree with TRBD1. The receptor's source is a man aged 30-40 years with active or convalescent COVID-19. In DNA form, the CDR3 reads TGCAGCGTTGACGTCAGGGGGACCTATGGCTACACCTTC. Protein: CSVDVRGTYGYTF.